In this sample, the clone carrying this T cell receptor beta chain turned up many times. Its specificity is unknown. These data are taken from a study of response to subunit inactivated influenza vaccine. MiXCR was run by TCRdb on the RT-PCR reads, yielding one entry per CDR3 protein. The sample lists about 570,000 distinct CDR3 sequences; 10% to 15% were seen once. General observations from the study: The authors proposed limited new T cell recruitment per seasonal influenza vaccination.

Germline V gene sequence: CDR1 LNHNV, CDR2 YYDKDF (reference sequence). CDR3 length equals 14 residues. V was pared by 0 bases and J by 6 bases, with 10 bases between. This TCR came from a man between 50 and 59 years old who received an inactivated influenza vaccine. The material was PBMCs from blood, obtained on the day of vaccination. The V call is TRBV15, the J call TRBJ2-3, with unresolved D. The CDR3 sequence: CATSRDTRVDTQYF. The CDR3 DNA follows: TGTGCCACCAGCAGAGATACGAGAGTTGATACGCAGTATTTT.